These T cell receptor beta chains were read from a single sample in a study of neurological immune-mediated disorders. One entry per CDR3 protein results from TCRdb running MiXCR on the 5' RACE reads. The sample contains tens of thousands of distinct CDR3 sequences, approximately 10% of which appear only once. The sample was PBMCs. These receptor sequences come from a man aged 45-65 years in good health. Each CDR3 is given without its conserved first and last residue. The listing skips clone size in some rows; elsewhere it reads once, few, many or a size class.

v_call: TRBV5-1; j_call: TRBJ1-1; clone_size: many; cdr3_aa: ASSYPGGSWTEAF
v_call: TRBV9; j_call: TRBJ1-2; clone_size: many; cdr3_aa: ASSVPTGGASGYT
v_call: TRBV20-1; j_call: TRBJ1-2; clone_size: many; cdr3_aa: SARGGGGYYGYT
v_call: TRBV20-1; j_call: TRBJ1-2; clone_size: many; cdr3_aa: SARDPAFNYGYT
v_call: TRBV5-1; j_call: TRBJ2-3; clone_size: .; cdr3_aa: ASSPKTGPDTQY
v_call: TRBV20-1; j_call: TRBJ2-5; clone_size: many; cdr3_aa: SAGGDQETQY
v_call: TRBV5-1; j_call: TRBJ1-1; clone_size: many; cdr3_aa: ASSFTLNTEAF
v_call: TRBV4-2; j_call: TRBJ1-4; clone_size: many; cdr3_aa: ASSQSTGGGNNNEKLF
v_call: TRBV6-6; j_call: TRBJ1-5; clone_size: many; cdr3_aa: ASSYLQGGGNQPQH
v_call: TRBV6-6; j_call: TRBJ2-1; clone_size: many; cdr3_aa: ASRTLGTGYNEQF
v_call: TRBV5-1; j_call: TRBJ1-2; clone_size: many; cdr3_aa: ASSLEGTSGYT
v_call: TRBV20-1; j_call: TRBJ2-7; clone_size: many; cdr3_aa: SNNPSGRASEQY
v_call: TRBV28; j_call: TRBJ1-2; clone_size: .; cdr3_aa: ASSLSTPQQYGYT
v_call: TRBV12-3/TRBV12-4; j_call: TRBJ2-3; clone_size: many; cdr3_aa: ASTWGQGLADTQY
v_call: TRBV25-1; j_call: TRBJ2-1; clone_size: .; cdr3_aa: ASSETSGRAYEQF
v_call: TRBV19; j_call: TRBJ1-5; clone_size: many; cdr3_aa: ASLGTTRNQPQH
v_call: TRBV7-2; j_call: TRBJ2-7; clone_size: many; cdr3_aa: ASSFRQGDEQY
v_call: TRBV24-1; j_call: TRBJ2-2; clone_size: many; cdr3_aa: ATSDPGQGRTGELF
v_call: TRBV12-3/TRBV12-4; j_call: TRBJ2-1; clone_size: .; cdr3_aa: ASAARASGRDNEQF
v_call: TRBV7-9; j_call: TRBJ2-5; clone_size: many; cdr3_aa: ASSLGGEAETQY
v_call: TRBV29-1; j_call: TRBJ2-7; clone_size: many; cdr3_aa: SVEAGTGTYEQY
v_call: TRBV5-1; j_call: TRBJ1-1; clone_size: many; cdr3_aa: ASSTDGTLGTEAF
v_call: TRBV15; j_call: TRBJ2-2; clone_size: many; cdr3_aa: ATSRDPRGELF
v_call: TRBV7-2; j_call: TRBJ2-1; clone_size: many; cdr3_aa: ASSSSRGNNEQF
v_call: TRBV5-1; j_call: TRBJ2-7; clone_size: many; cdr3_aa: ASSMDRGYEQY
v_call: TRBV28; j_call: TRBJ2-7; clone_size: many; cdr3_aa: ASSSPGREHSEQY
v_call: TRBV20-1; j_call: TRBJ1-6; clone_size: .; cdr3_aa: IVPGPTGGYNSPLH
v_call: TRBV7-2; j_call: TRBJ2-7; clone_size: many; cdr3_aa: ASSVSYEQY
v_call: TRBV3-1; j_call: TRBJ2-3; clone_size: many; cdr3_aa: ASSQGPLSTDTQY
v_call: TRBV5-1; j_call: TRBJ2-1; clone_size: .; cdr3_aa: ASSYNPEGNSYNEQF
v_call: TRBV10-3; j_call: TRBJ1-3; clone_size: many; cdr3_aa: AISETLRQGSGNTIY